The T cell receptor beta chain described here comes from a study of blood T cell repertoires in COVID-19. The wider study: The analysed material was cDNA or gDNA that came from T cells, B-cell-depleted T cells, or PBMCs.

The Seattle patients, enrolled during active infection, were followed longitudinally. Original processing notes: Counts of nucleated cells, estimated from reference gene primer amplification, were obtained. Using immunoSEQ multiplex PCR, the repertoire was profiled, and TCRdb retains in-frame clones only, with some absent. V and J calls and clone size are copied from that table; D and trimming were computed from the DNA. The sample lists more than 65,000 clones; around 83% were seen once. This clone has just a few counts. Trimming removed 0 bases from V and 4 bases from J, with 5 bases in between. This CDR3 spans 12 amino acids. Germline CDR1 and CDR2: SGHDT and YYEEEE.

The sequenced sample consisted of peripheral blood. The rearrangement links TRBV5-6 to TRBJ2-7; D remains ambiguous. The sequence was obtained from a young man with COVID-19, enrolled during active disease. In nucleotides, the CDR3 is TGTGCCAGCAGCTTGGGCAGGTACGAGCAGTACTTC. Protein sequence: CASSLGRYEQYF.